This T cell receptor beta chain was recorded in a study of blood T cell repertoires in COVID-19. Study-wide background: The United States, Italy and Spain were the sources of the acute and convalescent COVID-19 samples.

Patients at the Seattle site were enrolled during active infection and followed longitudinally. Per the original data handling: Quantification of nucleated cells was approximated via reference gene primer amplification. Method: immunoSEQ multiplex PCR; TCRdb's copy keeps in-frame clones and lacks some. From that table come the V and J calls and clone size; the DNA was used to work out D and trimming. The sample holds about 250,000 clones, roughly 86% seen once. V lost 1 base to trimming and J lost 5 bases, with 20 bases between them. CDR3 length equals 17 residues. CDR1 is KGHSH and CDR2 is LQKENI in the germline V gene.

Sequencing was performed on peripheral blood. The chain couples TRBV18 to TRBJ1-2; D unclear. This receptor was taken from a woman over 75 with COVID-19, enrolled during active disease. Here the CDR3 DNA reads TGTGCCAGCTCACCACAGACCGGAACAGCCGCCTCTTATGGCTACACCTTC. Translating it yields CASSPQTGTAASYGYTF.